The present entry profiles one TCR beta chain with its context. These data come from a study of blood T cell repertoires in COVID-19. Germline lookup yields CDR1 SGHRS and CDR2 YFSETQ. The CDR3 spans 14 residues. With 2 bases removed from V and 6 bases from J, the gap between germline ends came to 11 bases. Measured with immunoSEQ multiplex PCR; TCRdb has only the in-frame clones, and not every one. The sample holds 130,000 to 150,000 clones; approximately 80% are singletons and the top ten take more than 6.5%. The sample taken for sequencing was peripheral blood. The rearrangement joins TRBV5-1 to TRBJ2-2; D gene unclear. The sequence came from a human donor in a cohort sampled during active COVID-19. The CDR3 DNA sequence: TGCGCCAGCAGCTTACAGCACGGTGCCGGGGAGCTGTTTTTT. This gives the protein CASSLQHGAGELFF.